The 25 T cell receptor beta chains below were found in one sample sequenced in a study of blood T cell repertoires in COVID-19. Data came from immunoSEQ multiplex PCR; TCRdb stores just in-frame clones and leaves some out. Of about 33,000 clones in the sample, more than 65% were seen once. Sequenced material: peripheral blood. The receptors come from a human donor in a cohort sampled during active COVID-19.

The genes are TRBV15 and TRBJ1-2; 8 positions match TRBD1. V was pared by 3 bases and J by 3 bases, with 3 bases of the junction left unmatched. The germline gives CDR1 LNHNV, CDR2 YYDKDF (reference sequence). The CDR3 has 14 amino acids. The CDR3 region is CATSRTGVDYGYTF. The CDR3 bases are TGTGCCACCAGCAGGACAGGGGTGGACTATGGCTACACCTTC.

V usage is TRBV11-2 and J usage is TRBJ2-5, with TRBD1 as a possible D gene (5 bases). V lost 6 bases and J 4 bases, leaving 15 bases between the germline ends. CDR3 length equals 14 residues. Germline loops: CDR1 SGHAT, CDR2 FQNNGV. CDR3 protein: CASSWGPVGETQYF. In DNA, the CDR3 is TGTGCCAGCAGTTGGGGCCCGGTGGGAGAGACCCAGTACTTC.

The rearrangement uses TRBV18 and TRBJ2-7, with D perhaps matching TRBD2 (6 bases). CDR1 KGHSH and CDR2 LQKENI come from the germline V gene. The ends were cut back, 3 bases at V and 2 bases at J, with 11 bases in the middle. The length of the CDR3 is 14 residues. CDR3: CASSPGTSTYEQYF. The DNA of the CDR3 is TGTGCCAGCTCACCCGGGACTTCTACCTACGAGCAGTACTTC.

The chain joins TRBV7-9 to TRBJ1-5; D unresolved. The CDR3 covers 12 residues. Germline-derived CDR1 and CDR2 are SEHNR and FQNEAQ (reference sequence). V was cut by 9 bases and J by 0 bases, with 6 bases left in between. This CDR3 is CASSGSNQPQHF. CDR3 DNA: TGTGCCAGTTCCGGTAGCAATCAGCCCCAGCATTTT.

The rearrangement uses TRBV7-2 and TRBJ1-1; possibly TRBD1 for D (5 bases). The CDR3 totals 13 residues. Germline V gene lookup returns CDR1 SGHTA and CDR2 FQGNSA. V was clipped by 3 bases and J by 1 base, with 6 bases between them. In DNA, the CDR3 is TGTGCCAGCAGCTTTAGGGGGAACACTGAAGCTTTCTTT. It translates to CASSFRGNTEAFF. Looking up the rest from reference TRBV7-2 and TRBJ1-1 gives the full variable domain: GAGVSQSPSNKVTEKGKDVELRCDPISGHTALYWYRQSLGQGLEFLIYFQGNSAPDKSGLPSDRFSAERTGGSVSTLTIQRTQQEDSAVYLCASSFRGNTEAFFGQGTRLTVV.

The chain uses TRBV5-4 and TRBJ1-5, with D possibly TRBD1 on 6 matching bases. CDR1 is SGHNT, CDR2 YYREEE, per germline (reference sequence). V was pared by 0 bases and J by 3 bases, with 10 bases between. The CDR3 runs to 15 residues. The DNA of the CDR3 is TGTGCCAGCAGCTTGGACTTGGGGGCCAATCAGCCCCAGCATTTT. This translates into CASSLDLGANQPQHF.

The chain employs TRBV19 and TRBJ2-7; 12 bases agree with TRBD2. Germline V gene sequence: CDR1 LNHDA, CDR2 SQIVND (reference sequence). The CDR3 length is 14 residues. With 7 bases clipped from V and 9 bases from J, the junction kept 10 bases outside the gene matches. CDR3 sequence reads: CASMQTSGSSRQYF. DNA of the CDR3: TGTGCCAGTATGCAGACTAGCGGGAGTAGTCGGCAGTACTTC.

This clone was observed many times. The rearrangement links TRBV27 to TRBJ2-7, with 8 bases that match TRBD1. This CDR3 is built from 15 residues. The germline V gene encodes CDR1 MNHEY and CDR2 SMNVEV (reference sequence). V shed 4 bases, J shed 0 bases, and the junction held 5 bases outside the gene matches. CDR3 sequence reads: CASSWDRLSSYEQYF. CDR3 sequence (DNA): TGTGCCAGCAGTTGGGACAGGCTTAGCTCCTACGAGCAGTACTTC.

The sample holds a few counts of this clone. The chain joins TRBV5-6 to TRBJ2-2; tentatively, D is TRBD1 (7 bases). Germline values: CDR1 SGHDT, CDR2 YYEEEE. V dropped 1 base and J dropped 4 bases, with 11 bases sitting between them. CDR3 length: 15 residues. Here the CDR3 DNA reads TGTGCCAGCAGCTTGTACAGGGGAGGCACCGGGGAGCTGTTTTTT. Encoded protein: CASSLYRGGTGELFF.

The chain has TRBV10-2 and TRBJ2-7, with D possibly being TRBD2 (7 bases). V was cut by 8 bases and J by 6 bases, with 11 bases left in between. Germline-derived CDR1 and CDR2 are WSHSY and SAAADI. The CDR3 extends over 11 amino acids. CDR3 amino acids: CASGRGGEQYF. In DNA, the CDR3 is TGCGCCAGCGGGAGGGGGGGCGAGCAGTACTTC.

The rearrangement joins TRBV15 to TRBJ2-1; 7 bases are a match to TRBD1. Germline CDR1 and CDR2: LNHNV and YYDKDF (reference sequence). V lost 0 bases, J lost 2 bases, and 1 base stayed unmatched. CDR3 size: 15 residues. CDR3 sequence reads: CATSREGQAYNEQFF. The CDR3, as DNA: TGTGCCACCAGCAGAGAAGGACAGGCCTACAATGAGCAGTTCTTC.

This sequence joins TRBV2 and TRBJ2-3; 11 nucleotides line up with TRBD2. The V segment lost 8 bases and the J segment 4 bases; nucleotides outside the gene matches: 5. The CDR3 covers 14 residues. Per germline, CDR1 SNHLY and CDR2 FYNNEI. CDR3 loop: CASDSGGAPDTQYF. Written as DNA, the CDR3 is TGTGCCAGCGATAGCGGGGGGGCCCCAGATACGCAGTATTTT.

This chain links TRBV10-1 with TRBJ2-7; D is ambiguous. The CDR3 consists of 14 residues. Germline CDR1 WNHNN, CDR2 SYGVQD (reference sequence). Trimming removed 3 bases from V and 2 bases from J, with 11 bases in between. The CDR3 DNA reads TGCGCCAGCAGTGATGTGCCAGGCACCTACGAGCAGTACTTC. Translation gives CASSDVPGTYEQYF.

The chain joins TRBV7-9 to TRBJ2-7; 7 bases align to TRBD1. After removal of 4 bases from V and 2 bases from J, the junction contained 2 bases not matched to a gene. The CDR3 is 13 amino acids. The germline CDR1 and CDR2 sequences are SEHNR and FQNEAQ (reference sequence). The CDR3 DNA sequence: TGTGCCAGCAGCTCAACAGGGGCCTACGAGCAGTACTTC. Translated, it gives CASSSTGAYEQYF.

The rearrangement links TRBV28 to TRBJ1-5, with TRBD1 matching over 12 bases. This CDR3 is built from 14 residues. Germline CDR1 and CDR2: MDHEN and SYDVKM. Unmatched junction bases numbered 4, after V lost 6 bases and J lost 7 bases. CDR3: CASRGQGAVQPQHF. CDR3 sequence (DNA): TGTGCCAGCAGGGGACAGGGGGCGGTCCAGCCCCAGCATTTT.

V usage is TRBV19 and J usage is TRBJ1-6, with D possibly matching TRBD1 (6 bases). Germline-derived CDR1 and CDR2 are LNHDA and SQIVND (reference sequence). The V end lost 8 bases, the J end lost 8 bases, and 13 bases lay between the germline ends. The CDR3 has 13 residues. Written as DNA, the CDR3 is TGTGCCAGTTCCCGGACAGTAGATTCACCCCTCCACTTT. Translating it yields CASSRTVDSPLHF.

V and J are TRBV30 and TRBJ1-1; D perhaps matches TRBD1 (6 bases). Germline lookup yields CDR1 GTSNPN and CDR2 SVGIG (reference sequence). V was clipped by 6 bases and J by 1 base, with 12 bases between them. There are 13 residues in the CDR3. The CDR3 region has the DNA TGTGCCTGTTTTGGACAGACGAACACTGAAGCTTTCTTT. Its protein product is CACFGQTNTEAFF.

The gene calls are TRBV6-2 or TRBV6-3 and TRBJ1-1; D is perhaps TRBD1 (5 bases). Germline CDR1 MNHEY, CDR2 SVGEGT. The CDR3 is 13 amino acids. Trimming stripped 4 bases from V and 4 bases from J, with 10 bases between. The CDR3 reads CASSLGVATEAFF. CDR3 in DNA: TGTGCCAGCAGTTTAGGGGTTGCCACTGAAGCTTTCTTT.

This rearrangement joins TRBV6-2 or TRBV6-3 to TRBJ2-1; 9 bases line up with TRBD1. There are 13 residues in the CDR3. Losses at the gene ends were 6 bases for V and 8 bases for J; bases not matched to a gene: 5. Germline assignment: CDR1 MNHEY and CDR2 SVGEGT. CDR3 nucleotide sequence: TGTGCCAGCAGCCGCACAGGGGGCCATGAGCAGTTCTTC. It is translated as CASSRTGGHEQFF.

The chain recombines TRBV7-8 with TRBJ2-7; D is unresolved. Per germline, CDR1 SGHVS and CDR2 FQNEAQ. This CDR3 contains 14 residues. The V end lost 1 base, the J end lost 6 bases, and 13 bases lay between the germline ends. The CDR3 is CASSLDSPLSEQYF. The CDR3 bases are TGTGCCAGCAGCTTAGACTCCCCCCTCTCCGAGCAGTACTTC.

The CDR3 DNA is TGCGCCAGCAGCTCCCAGACAGGATCCTACGAGCAGTACTTC. Translated, it gives CASSSQTGSYEQYF. This rearrangement joins TRBV5-1 to TRBJ2-7, with D possibly being TRBD1 (6 bases). Trimming removed 3 bases at V and 1 base at J, with 11 bases between. Germline CDR1 SGHRS, CDR2 YFSETQ. This CDR3 contains 14 residues.

This chain connects TRBV24-1 to TRBJ2-5; D might be TRBD2 (5 bases). In germline, CDR1 is KGHDR, CDR2 SFDVKD. The CDR3 spans 15 residues. V was cut by 2 bases and J by 2 bases, with 11 bases left in between. The CDR3 region is CATSDSEVPQETQYF. CDR3 DNA sequence: TGTGCCACCAGTGATTCGGAGGTTCCGCAAGAGACCCAGTACTTC.

This chain connects TRBV6-2 or TRBV6-3 to TRBJ1-6; 8 positions agree with TRBD1. This CDR3 has 14 amino acids. Germline CDR1 MNHEY, CDR2 SVGEGT. V was clipped by 5 bases and J by 9 bases; unmatched bases: 6. The CDR3 loop reads CASSTQGAVSPLHF. CDR3 coding DNA: TGTGCCAGCAGTACCCAGGGGGCAGTTTCACCCCTCCACTTT.

The rearrangement links TRBV6-6 to TRBJ2-1; TRBD1 matches 8 bases. The J segment lost 1 base and the V segment lost 4 bases, leaving 6 bases of the junction unmatched. Germline V lookup: CDR1 MNHNY, CDR2 SVGAGI (reference sequence). The CDR3 length is 16 residues. In DNA, the CDR3 is TGTGCCAGCAGTTCTTCCGGGACAGGTTCCTACAATGAGCAGTTCTTC. Protein: CASSSSGTGSYNEQFF.

V gene TRBV2 combines with J gene TRBJ1-6; D is ambiguous. V lost 8 bases to trimming and J lost 9 bases, with 14 bases between them. Germline V lookup: CDR1 SNHLY, CDR2 FYNNEI. This CDR3 contains 13 residues. The CDR3 loop is CASGNKYFSPLHF. For the CDR3, the DNA is TGTGCCAGCGGCAACAAGTATTTTTCACCCCTCCACTTT.